This entry lists 20 T cell receptor beta chains sequenced from one sample in a study of control samples from healthy donors and cancer patients. The protocol was immunoSEQ multiplex PCR, while the TCRdb copy is restricted to in-frame clones and leaves out a portion. Of about 10,000 clones in the sample, under 95% were seen once. Sequencing input: PBMCs. These receptors were taken from a man aged 55 to 70 with colorectal cancer.

The chain employs TRBV28 and TRBJ2-2, with 8 positions matching TRBD2. The CDR3 extends over 16 amino acids. Losses at the gene ends were 5 bases for V and 5 bases for J; bases not matched to a gene: 10. In germline, CDR1 is MDHEN, CDR2 SYDVKM. The CDR3 is CASSPPGRGGTGELFF. The CDR3 bases are TGTGCCAGCAGTCCCCCGGGACGGGGGGGGACCGGGGAGCTGTTTTTT.

The rearrangement uses TRBV7-2 and TRBJ1-1; D unclear. The CDR3 sequence is 12 residues long. The germline CDR1 and CDR2 sequences are SGHTA and FQGNSA. V shed 3 bases and J shed 8 bases, with 10 bases lying between them. The CDR3 loop reads CASSFLSREAFF. CDR3 nucleotide sequence: TGTGCCAGCAGCTTTCTCTCCAGGGAAGCTTTCTTT.

The table lists this clone with a count of one. The gene calls are TRBV9 and TRBJ2-1; 7 bases align to TRBD2. There are 16 residues in the CDR3. Trimming cost V 0 bases and J 5 bases; bases outside gene matches: 8. Germline CDR1 and CDR2: SGDLS and YYNGEE. The CDR3: CASSVGISGVHNEQFF. In DNA form, the CDR3 reads TGTGCCAGCAGCGTAGGTATAAGCGGGGTTCACAATGAGCAGTTCTTC. The complete variable domain, with remaining parts taken from reference TRBV9 and TRBJ2-1, reads DSGVTQTPKHLITATGQRVTLRCSPRSGDLSVYWYQQSLDQGLQFLIQYYNGEERAKGNILERFSAQQFPDLHSELNLSSLELGDSALYFCASSVGISGVHNEQFFGPGTRLTVL.

The chain recombines TRBV5-1 with TRBJ2-5, with TRBD1 matching over 9 bases. The CDR3 loop spans 16 amino acids. Germline V gene sequence: CDR1 SGHRS, CDR2 YFSETQ. V lost 0 bases and J lost 5; bases outside the gene matches: 8. CDR3 sequence (DNA): TGCGCCAGCAGCTTGGATACAGGGGGCGCTGGGGAGACCCAGTACTTC. Protein product: CASSLDTGGAGETQYF.

The chain couples TRBV18 to TRBJ2-3, with TRBD1 matching 9 bases. Germline CDR1 is KGHSH and CDR2 is LQKENI. Trimming took 1 base from V and 2 from J; bases not matched to a gene: 7. The CDR3 loop spans 17 amino acids. CDR3 region: CASSPRLGTGLTDTQYF. CDR3 in DNA: TGTGCCAGCTCACCACGATTGGGGACAGGGCTCACAGATACGCAGTATTTT.

The CDR3 protein is CASSLEGTGPGGYTF. The CDR3 DNA reads TGTGCCAGCAGCTTAGAGGGGACAGGACCGGGTGGCTACACCTTC. The rearrangement links TRBV7-2 to TRBJ1-2, with 8 bases that match TRBD1. Trimming cost V 1 base and J 7 bases; bases outside gene matches: 8. The CDR3 sequence is 15 residues long. The germline CDR1 and CDR2 sequences are SGHTA and FQGNSA. Full variable domain (remainder filled in from reference TRBV7-2 and TRBJ1-2): GAGVSQSPSNKVTEKGKDVELRCDPISGHTALYWYRQSLGQGLEFLIYFQGNSAPDKSGLPSDRFSAERTGGSVSTLTIQRTQQEDSAVYLCASSLEGTGPGGYTFGSGTRLTVV.

The chain combines TRBV11-2 with TRBJ1-1; 8 bases agree with TRBD1. The germline gives CDR1 SGHAT, CDR2 FQNNGV. The trim removed 4 bases at V and 3 bases at J, leaving 7 bases unmatched. The CDR3 loop spans 15 amino acids. CDR3 residues: CASSSRTGWDTEAFF. In DNA form, the CDR3 reads TGTGCCAGCAGCTCCCGGACAGGGTGGGACACTGAAGCTTTCTTT.

The genes are TRBV19 and TRBJ1-2; no clear D. CDR3 length: 15 amino acids. The V and J ends lost 1 base and 2 bases respectively, with 11 bases between them. Germline V gene data show CDR1 as LNHDA and CDR2 as SQIVND (reference sequence). The CDR3 here is CASSIGGLENYGYTF. The CDR3 coding sequence is TGTGCCAGTAGTATAGGAGGGCTTGAAAACTATGGCTACACCTTC.

The genes are TRBV7-3 and TRBJ2-5, with 10 bases aligning to TRBD2. The CDR3 covers 15 residues. Germline V gene sequence: CDR1 SGHTA, CDR2 FQGTGA. The trim removed 7 bases at V and 5 bases at J, leaving 10 bases unmatched. Here the CDR3 DNA reads TGTGCCAGCACCCTCAGCGGGGGGGAGGATGAGACCCAGTACTTC. This translates into CASTLSGGEDETQYF.

The rearrangement links TRBV30 to TRBJ1-5; D is perhaps TRBD1 (5 bases). The CDR3 length is 14 residues. V gave up 7 bases and J gave up 5 bases, with 18 bases separating them. The germline gives CDR1 GTSNPN, CDR2 SVGIG (reference sequence). The CDR3 spells CASAGQGSYQPQHF. CDR3 in DNA: TGTGCCTCAGCAGGGCAGGGCTCTTATCAGCCCCAGCATTTT.

The rearrangement uses TRBV11-1 and TRBJ2-7; D is unresolved. The V gene's germline CDR1 is SGHAT and CDR2 FQDESV (reference sequence). This CDR3 comprises 15 residues. V dropped 1 base and J dropped 0 bases, with 10 bases sitting between them. CDR3 sequence: CASSLGRWSSYEQYF. DNA for the CDR3: TGTGCCAGCAGCTTAGGGAGATGGAGCTCCTACGAGCAGTACTTC.

This chain uses TRBV24-1 with TRBJ1-5, with a possible D match to TRBD1 (5 bases). CDR1 and CDR2 from the germline V gene are KGHDR and SFDVKD. The V end lost 9 bases, the J end lost 0 bases, and 17 bases lay between the germline ends. CDR3 length equals 16 residues. The CDR3 protein is CATPRDITYSNQPQHF. The DNA for the CDR3 is TGTGCCACCCCCAGGGATATAACGTATAGCAATCAGCCCCAGCATTTT.

The chain joins TRBV6-5 to TRBJ1-2; TRBD1 matches at 9 bases. This CDR3 has 14 amino acids. V was pared by 7 bases and J by 6 bases, with 9 bases of the junction left unmatched. Germline V gene lookup returns CDR1 MNHEY and CDR2 SVGAGI. For the CDR3, the DNA is TGTGCCAGCAAGATAACCGGGACAGGGAATGGCTACACCTTC. Translating it yields CASKITGTGNGYTF.

The chain carries TRBV30 and TRBJ2-5, with D unclear. This CDR3 region has 11 residues. Looked up from germline, CDR1 is GTSNPN and CDR2 is SVGIG (reference sequence). The V end lost 4 bases, the J end lost 0 bases, and 3 bases lay between the germline ends. The CDR3 DNA reads as TGTGCCTGGATGTACCAAGAGACCCAGTACTTC. It is translated as CAWMYQETQYF.

The V and J genes are TRBV30 and TRBJ1-2; no firm D call. The CDR3 consists of 12 residues. CDR1 and CDR2 (germline): GTSNPN, SVGIG (reference sequence). V was shortened by 0 bases and J by 6 bases, with 8 bases between the two germline ends. The CDR3 DNA reads TGTGCCTGGAGTGTGAGTAGGCATGGCTACACCTTC. Protein product: CAWSVSRHGYTF.

J is TRBJ2-5 and V is TRBV6-1, with D perhaps matching TRBD1 or TRBD2 (6 bases each). Between the trimmed V and J ends, which lost 3 bases and 0 bases, there was a span of 17 bases. This CDR3 is 17 amino acids long. The germline CDR1 and CDR2 sequences are MNHNS and SASEGT. This CDR3 reads CASSDFGGPGYQETQYF. The CDR3 DNA reads as TGTGCCAGCAGTGACTTTGGGGGGCCGGGGTACCAAGAGACCCAGTACTTC.

CDR3 loop: CASSRRSVALGEKLFF. CDR3 in DNA: TGTGCCAGCAGTCGACGGTCGGTAGCCCTAGGTGAAAAACTGTTTTTT. The chain links TRBV2 to TRBJ1-4; no definite D call. Trimming took 5 bases from V and 7 from J, leaving 20 bases between them. This CDR3 region has 16 residues. Germline values: CDR1 SNHLY, CDR2 FYNNEI. Full variable domain (remainder filled in from reference TRBV2 and TRBJ1-4): EPEVTQTPSHQVTQMGQEVILRCVPISNHLYFYWYRQILGQKVEFLVSFYNNEISEKSEIFDDQFSVERPDGSNFTLKIRSTKLEDSAMYFCASSRRSVALGEKLFFGSGTQLSVL.

This clone was seen a handful of times. The chain has TRBV4-2 and TRBJ2-7, with a weak D call TRBD2 (6 bases). CDR1 and CDR2 (germline): LGHNA, YNFKEQ. The V end was cut by 0 bases, the J end by 3 bases, with 12 bases between. This CDR3 spans 15 amino acids. CDR3 sequence: CASSQEYGGGYEQYF. The CDR3, as DNA: TGTGCCAGCAGCCAAGAATACGGGGGAGGCTACGAGCAGTACTTC.

This sequence joins TRBV7-6 and TRBJ1-1; D not resolved. The CDR3 is 11 amino acids. The germline CDR1 and CDR2 sequences are SGHVS and FNYEAQ. Deletions cut 5 bases from V and 6 bases from J, with 7 bases between. The CDR3 reads CASSREAEAFF. The DNA of the CDR3 is TGTGCCAGCAGCCGGGAAGCTGAAGCTTTCTTT.

The CDR3 protein is CASSMSPHERGEQETQYF. The DNA for the CDR3 is TGTGCCAGTAGTATGTCCCCCCACGAGCGGGGGGAACAAGAGACCCAGTACTTC. The rearrangement joins TRBV19 to TRBJ2-5, with 9 bases fitting TRBD2. The CDR3 has 18 amino acids. Germline CDR1 and CDR2: LNHDA and SQIVND (reference sequence). Trimming at V came to 3 bases and at J to 2 bases, leaving 13 bases not matched to a gene.